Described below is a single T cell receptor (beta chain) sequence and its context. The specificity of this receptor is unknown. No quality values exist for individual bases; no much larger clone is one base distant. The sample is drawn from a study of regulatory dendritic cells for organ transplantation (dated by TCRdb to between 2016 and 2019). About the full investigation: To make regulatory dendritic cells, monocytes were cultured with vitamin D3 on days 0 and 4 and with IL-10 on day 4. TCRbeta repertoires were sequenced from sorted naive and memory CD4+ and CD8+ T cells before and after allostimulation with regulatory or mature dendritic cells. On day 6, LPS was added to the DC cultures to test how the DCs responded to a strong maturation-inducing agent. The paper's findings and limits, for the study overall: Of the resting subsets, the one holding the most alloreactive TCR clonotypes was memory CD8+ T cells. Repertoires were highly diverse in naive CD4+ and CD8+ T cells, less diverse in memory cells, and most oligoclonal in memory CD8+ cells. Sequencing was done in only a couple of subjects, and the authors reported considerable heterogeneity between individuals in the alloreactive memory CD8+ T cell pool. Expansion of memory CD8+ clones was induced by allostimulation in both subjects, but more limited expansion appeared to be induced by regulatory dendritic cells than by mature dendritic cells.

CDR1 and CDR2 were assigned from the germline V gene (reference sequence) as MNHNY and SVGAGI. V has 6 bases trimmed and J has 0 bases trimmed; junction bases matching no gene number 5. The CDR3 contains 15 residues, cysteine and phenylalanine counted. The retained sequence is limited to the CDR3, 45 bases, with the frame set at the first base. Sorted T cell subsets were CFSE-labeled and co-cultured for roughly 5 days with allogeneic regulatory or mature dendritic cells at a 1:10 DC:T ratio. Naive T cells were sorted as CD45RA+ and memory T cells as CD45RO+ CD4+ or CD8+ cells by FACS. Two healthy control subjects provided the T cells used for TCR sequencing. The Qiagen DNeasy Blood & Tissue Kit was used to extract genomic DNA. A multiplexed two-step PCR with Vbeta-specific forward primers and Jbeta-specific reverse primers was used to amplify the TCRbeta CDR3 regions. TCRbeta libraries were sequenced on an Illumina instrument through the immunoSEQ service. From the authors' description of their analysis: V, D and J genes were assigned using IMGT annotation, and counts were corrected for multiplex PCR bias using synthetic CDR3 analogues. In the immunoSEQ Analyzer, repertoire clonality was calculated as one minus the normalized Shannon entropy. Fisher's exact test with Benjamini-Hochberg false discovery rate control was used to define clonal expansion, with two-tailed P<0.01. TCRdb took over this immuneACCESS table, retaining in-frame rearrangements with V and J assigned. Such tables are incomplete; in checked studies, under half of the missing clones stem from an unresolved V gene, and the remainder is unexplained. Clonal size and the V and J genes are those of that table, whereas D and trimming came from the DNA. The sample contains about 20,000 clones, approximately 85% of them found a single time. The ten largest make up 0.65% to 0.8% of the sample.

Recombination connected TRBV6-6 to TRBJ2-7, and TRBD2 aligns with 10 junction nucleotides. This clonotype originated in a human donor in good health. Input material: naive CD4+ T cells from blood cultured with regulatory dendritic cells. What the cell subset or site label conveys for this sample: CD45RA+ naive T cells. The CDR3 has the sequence CASSSGLAASYEQYF. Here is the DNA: TGTGCCAGCAGCTCTGGACTAGCGGCCTCCTACGAGCAGTACTTC.